The 30 T cell receptor beta chains below all came from one sample that was sequenced in a study of CD8+CD57+ T cells in acquired aplastic anemia. Individuals selected for sequencing had exhibited CD8+CD57+ cell expansion on flow cytometry. CDR3 and TCR beta VDJ profiling relied on genomic DNA as the template. One entry per CDR3 protein, called by TCRdb with MiXCR from the reads. The sample has 120,000 or so distinct CDR3 sequences; approximately 61% are singletons. Source material: sorted CD4+, CD8+, or CD8+CD57+ T cells (not recorded which) from PBMCs. Receptors originate from a human donor with aplastic anemia.

This clonotype was picked up a small number of times. A single base separates this from a much larger clone, so it may be a read error. The rearrangement joins TRBV13 to TRBJ2-5; D is possibly TRBD2 (6 bases). The CDR3 totals 17 residues. Germline assignment: CDR1 PRHDT and CDR2 FYEKMQ (reference sequence). The DNA of the CDR3 is TGTGCCAACAGCTTGGGCCCCGAGACTAGGATTCAAGAGACCCAGTACTTC. Translating gives CANSLGPETRIQETQYF.

At least ten counts were recorded for this clonotype. The V and J genes are TRBV6-6 and TRBJ2-1; D is unresolved. The CDR3 is 12 amino acids. Germline V gene lookup returns CDR1 MNHNY and CDR2 SVGAGI (reference sequence). Trimming took 0 bases from V and 5 from J, leaving 2 bases between them. Here the CDR3 DNA reads TGTGCCAGCAGTTACTCGAACAATGAGCAGTTCTTC. Residues: CASSYSNNEQFF.

About this clonotype itself: Lacking the conserved final phenylalanine or tryptophan, this CDR3 likely reflects a read error. This sequence joins TRBV2 and TRBJ1-1, with D possibly matching TRBD1 (5 bases). The germline CDR1 and CDR2 sequences are SNHLY and FYNNEI. V was shortened by 6 bases and J by 6 bases, with 14 bases between the two germline ends. The length of the CDR3 is 13 residues. CDR3 DNA: TGTGCCAGCAGGGAGACAGAGATTGCTGAAGCTTTCATT. It specifies CASRETEIAEAFI.

V and J are TRBV19 and TRBJ2-1; 13 nucleotides match TRBD2. The V gene's germline CDR1 is LNHDA and CDR2 SQIVND (reference sequence). The junction had 2 bases not matched to a gene; V was cut back by 1 base and J by 8 bases. The CDR3 spans 15 residues. The CDR3, as DNA: TGTGCCAGTAGTATAGGGACTAGCGGGGGCTATGAGCAGTTCTTC. It translates to CASSIGTSGGYEQFF.

The table lists this clonotype with a few counts. V is TRBV27 and J is TRBJ1-6; TRBD1 agrees at 7 bases. This CDR3 is built from 16 residues. After removal of 3 bases from V and 7 bases from J, the junction contained 9 bases not matched to a gene. Germline loops: CDR1 MNHEY, CDR2 SMNVEV (reference sequence). The CDR3 DNA follows: TGTGCCAGCAGTTTTGGAGGGGGCGGTTTAAATTCACCCCTCCACTTT. The encoded protein is CASSFGGGGLNSPLHF.

V gene TRBV11-2 combines with J gene TRBJ2-7; D unclear. Per germline, CDR1 SGHAT and CDR2 FQNNGV. V gave up 5 bases and J gave up 3 bases, with 20 bases separating them. The CDR3 is made up of 16 amino acids. The CDR3 region has the DNA TGTGCCAGCAGCGCGCACACGGGTCGCGGTTTCTACGAGCAGTACTTC. Residues: CASSAHTGRGFYEQYF.

V and J are TRBV19 and TRBJ1-1; 9 bases line up with TRBD1. V gave up 5 bases and J gave up 8 bases; unmatched junction bases: 6. The length of the CDR3 is 13 residues. The germline V gene encodes CDR1 LNHDA and CDR2 SQIVND (reference sequence). In nucleotides, the CDR3 is TGTGCCAGTAGTCCCCAGACAGGGGGGGAAGCTTTCTTT. This translates into CASSPQTGGEAFF.

This chain links TRBV2 with TRBJ1-6; no clear D gene. This CDR3 comprises 13 residues. Germline V lookup: CDR1 SNHLY, CDR2 FYNNEI. V was pared by 6 bases and J by 10 bases, with 13 bases between. CDR3 sequence: CASSQDRGSPLHF. The CDR3 DNA is TGTGCCAGCAGCCAAGATCGTGGCTCACCCCTCCACTTT.

The V and J genes are TRBV20-1 and TRBJ1-5, with 7 positions matching TRBD1. Germline values: CDR1 DFQATT, CDR2 SNEGSKA (reference sequence). V trimming: 0 bases; J trimming: 8 bases; junction bases outside the gene matches: 10. The CDR3 loop spans 15 amino acids. Here the CDR3 reads CSARDQGRGSKPQHF. The CDR3 DNA is TGCAGTGCTAGAGATCAGGGCAGGGGGAGCAAGCCCCAGCATTTT.

The chain uses TRBV19 and TRBJ2-5; no definite D call. Germline V gene lookup returns CDR1 LNHDA and CDR2 SQIVND (reference sequence). The CDR3 loop spans 14 amino acids. V was pared by 5 bases and J by 4 bases, with 14 bases between. For the CDR3, the DNA is TGTGCCAGTAGTCTGGGAAGGAATGTAGAGACCCAGTACTTC. Translation gives CASSLGRNVETQYF.

This sequence joins TRBV20-1 and TRBJ2-3; D remains ambiguous. The CDR3 loop spans 15 amino acids. The germline V and J ends were trimmed by 4 bases and 6 bases, with 20 bases remaining between them. Per germline, CDR1 DFQATT and CDR2 SNEGSKA (reference sequence). CDR3 loop: CSATSTSIASDTQYF. CDR3 sequence (DNA): TGCAGTGCTACCTCTACGAGTATCGCTTCGGATACGCAGTATTTT.

The gene calls are TRBV2 and TRBJ2-7; tentatively, D is TRBD1 or TRBD2 (5 bases each). The CDR3 consists of 15 residues. CDR1 is SNHLY and CDR2 is FYNNEI in the germline V gene. Trimming shortened V by 1 base and J by 1 base, and 11 bases separated the two germline ends. The DNA of the CDR3 is TGTGCCAGCAGTGAAGGTGACAGCGGTTCCTACGAGCAGTACTTC. This encodes CASSEGDSGSYEQYF.

The CDR3 DNA reads as TGTGCCAGCAGGGCTAATGAAAAACTGTTTTTT. Amino acid sequence: CASRANEKLFF. The chain couples TRBV6-1 to TRBJ1-4; D not resolved. This CDR3 comprises 11 residues. The V gene lost 6 bases and the J gene lost 3 bases, with 2 bases spanning the gap. Germline CDR1 MNHNS, CDR2 SASEGT.

This clonotype was recorded only once. The chain combines TRBV27 with TRBJ2-1; 10 positions agree with TRBD2. The CDR3 covers 15 residues. Trimming removed 6 bases from V and 8 bases from J; junction bases left unmatched: 10. CDR1 and CDR2 (germline): MNHEY, SMNVEV (reference sequence). Written as DNA, the CDR3 is TGTGCCAGCAGCCGGGGACTAGCGCGTAGCGATGAGCAGTTCTTC. This gives the protein CASSRGLARSDEQFF.

The CDR3 loop reads CASRTRHRGWEQYF. The CDR3 DNA reads TGTGCCAGCAGAACTCGACACCGAGGTTGGGAGCAGTACTTC. The rearrangement uses TRBV7-9 and TRBJ2-7; unclear D gene. Germline lookup yields CDR1 SEHNR and CDR2 FQNEAQ (reference sequence). The CDR3 is 14 residues long. The V gene lost 6 bases and the J gene lost 7 bases, with 19 bases spanning the gap.

This clonotype was seen only a few times. The J gene is TRBJ2-6, the V gene TRBV4-3, with D unclear. Germline V lookup: CDR1 LGHNA, CDR2 YSLEER. V was trimmed by 1 base and J by 4 bases, leaving 11 bases between them. This CDR3 is built from 16 residues. In DNA form, the CDR3 reads TGCGCCAGCAGCCAAGGTGCGGAGTCCGGGGCCAACGTCCTGACTTTC. Its translation is CASSQGAESGANVLTF.

This clonotype appeared a few times. The chain has TRBV27 and TRBJ2-7; TRBD2 matches at 7 bases. CDR3 length equals 14 residues. Germline CDR1 MNHEY, CDR2 SMNVEV (reference sequence). V shed 7 bases, J shed 0 bases, and the junction held 6 bases outside the gene matches. Written as DNA, the CDR3 is TGTGCCAGCAAAGGGCTAGCGGTCTCCTACGAGCAGTACTTC. Translation: CASKGLAVSYEQYF.

J is TRBJ2-5 and V is TRBV7-9, with D tentatively TRBD2 (5 bases). The CDR3 is 15 residues long. Between the trimmed V and J ends, which lost 5 bases and 5 bases, there was a span of 18 bases. Germline V gene data show CDR1 as SEHNR and CDR2 as FQNEAQ (reference sequence). This CDR3 reads CASSPWELFGETQYF. DNA of the CDR3: TGTGCCAGCAGCCCCTGGGAGCTGTTCGGGGAGACCCAGTACTTC.

The chain links TRBV2 to TRBJ2-7; 10 bases align to TRBD2. V lost 11 bases, J lost 2 bases, and 9 bases stayed unmatched. The CDR3 is 14 amino acids. Germline V gene data show CDR1 as SNHLY and CDR2 as FYNNEI. The CDR3, as DNA: TGTGCCGGGAGGGGACTAGCGACAACCTACGAGCAGTACTTC. As protein: CAGRGLATTYEQYF.

As concerns this clonotype: Lacking the conserved final phenylalanine or tryptophan, this CDR3 likely reflects a read error. The rearrangement uses TRBV15 and TRBJ2-1; 8 bases fit TRBD2. V trimming: 3 bases; J trimming: 8 bases; junction bases outside the gene matches: 21. This CDR3 spans 19 amino acids. Germline CDR1 reads LNHNV; CDR2 reads YYDKDF (reference sequence). The CDR3 DNA reads TGTGCCACCAGCAGTGGAGGGCTAGCGGGCGGGATCACCGGCGATGAGCAGTTCCTC. As protein: CATSSGGLAGGITGDEQFL.

The genes are TRBV2 and TRBJ2-1, with 7 bases aligning to TRBD2. The ends lost 10 bases at V and 6 bases at J; junction bases unmatched: 12. CDR1 SNHLY and CDR2 FYNNEI come from the germline V gene. The length of the CDR3 is 14 residues. The CDR3, as DNA: TGTGCCACCTGGGATAGGACTAGTTCCAATGAGCAGTTCTTC. As protein: CATWDRTSSNEQFF.

The chain couples TRBV20-1 to TRBJ2-7; no clear D. In germline, CDR1 is DFQATT, CDR2 SNEGSKA (reference sequence). V shed 5 bases and J shed 6 bases, with 11 bases lying between them. This CDR3 comprises 11 residues. The CDR3: CSAVPLGEQYF. For the CDR3, the DNA is TGCAGTGCTGTACCCCTAGGCGAGCAGTACTTC.

This clonotype was seen more than once but under ten times. The J gene is TRBJ2-1, the V gene TRBV6-1, with a possible D match to TRBD1 (5 bases). The V end was cut by 4 bases, the J end by 8 bases, with 9 bases between. The germline V gene has CDR1 MNHNS and CDR2 SASEGT. The CDR3 runs to 12 residues. The CDR3 DNA reads TGTGCCAGCAGTGCTCAGGGCCATGAGCAGTTCTTC. It is translated as CASSAQGHEQFF.

This chain uses TRBV20-1 with TRBJ2-5; TRBD2 aligns across 9 bases. After removal of 1 base from V and 10 bases from J, the junction contained 10 bases not matched to a gene. Germline-derived CDR1 and CDR2 are DFQATT and SNEGSKA (reference sequence). The CDR3 length is 14 residues. CDR3 DNA sequence: TGCAGTGCTAGAGTCGCTAGCGGGGCTCAGGGCCAGTACTTC. Its protein product is CSARVASGAQGQYF.

V usage is TRBV15 and J usage is TRBJ2-1; D ambiguous. The CDR3 has 13 residues. The germline V gene has CDR1 LNHNV and CDR2 YYDKDF (reference sequence). V was clipped by 1 base and J by 5 bases, with 6 bases between them. DNA for the CDR3: TGTGCCACCAGCAGAGTCAGAGACAATGAGCAGTTCTTC. Translating it yields CATSRVRDNEQFF. Looking up the rest from reference TRBV15 and TRBJ2-1 gives the full variable domain: DAMVIQNPRYQVTQFGKPVTLSCSQTLNHNVMYWYQQKSSQAPKLLFHYYDKDFNNEADTPDNFQSRRPNTSFCFLDIRSPGLGDTAMYLCATSRVRDNEQFFGPGTRLTVL.

This chain joins TRBV2 and TRBJ2-7; TRBD1 matches at 10 bases. This CDR3 region has 17 residues. Germline V gene data show CDR1 as SNHLY and CDR2 as FYNNEI. With 6 bases clipped from V and 2 bases from J, the junction kept 13 bases outside the gene matches. The CDR3 region has the DNA TGTGCCAGCAGCGTATTACCGGGACAGGGGTTGCCCTACGAGCAGTACTTC. It is translated as CASSVLPGQGLPYEQYF. Combining the CDR3 with reference TRBV2 and TRBJ2-7 gives the whole variable domain EPEVTQTPSHQVTQMGQEVILRCVPISNHLYFYWYRQILGQKVEFLVSFYNNEISEKSEIFDDQFSVERPDGSNFTLKIRSTKLEDSAMYFCASSVLPGQGLPYEQYFGPGTRLTVT.

This clonotype has a handful of counts. V usage is TRBV13 and J usage is TRBJ1-2; the match to TRBD1 covers 7 bases. Germline V lookup: CDR1 PRHDT, CDR2 FYEKMQ (reference sequence). The CDR3 contains 13 residues. J gave up 4 bases and V 5 bases, and 4 bases lay outside the gene matches. CDR3 protein: CASSETGLYGYTF. The CDR3 DNA reads as TGTGCCAGCAGCGAGACAGGGCTCTATGGCTACACCTTC.

The V and J genes are TRBV20-1 and TRBJ2-5; no definite D call. The J call is in doubt because the DNA end fits TRBJ2-1 better. CDR3 length: 14 residues. The germline V gene has CDR1 DFQATT and CDR2 SNEGSKA (reference sequence). Written as DNA, the CDR3 is TGCAGTGCTAGAGACCAAACCTCCGGAACCGCGCAGTTCTTC. This encodes CSARDQTSGTAQFF.

Ten or more counts support this clonotype. The chain is built from TRBV3-1 and TRBJ1-1; 7 bases fit TRBD1. The V segment lost 0 bases and the J segment 8 bases; nucleotides outside the gene matches: 0. The CDR3 runs to 12 residues. Germline CDR1 reads LGHDT; CDR2 reads YNNKEL (reference sequence). The CDR3 loop reads CASSQETGEAFF. The CDR3 coding sequence is TGTGCCAGCAGCCAAGAGACAGGGGAAGCTTTCTTT.

The rearrangement uses TRBV19 and TRBJ1-1; 7 bases are a match to TRBD1. The CDR3 sequence is 15 residues long. The germline gives CDR1 LNHDA, CDR2 SQIVND (reference sequence). Trimming at V came to 4 bases and at J to 4 bases, leaving 9 bases not matched to a gene. The CDR3 sequence: CASSRGAGGGTEAFF. The CDR3 bases are TGTGCCAGTAGTAGGGGGGCAGGGGGGGGCACTGAAGCTTTCTTT.